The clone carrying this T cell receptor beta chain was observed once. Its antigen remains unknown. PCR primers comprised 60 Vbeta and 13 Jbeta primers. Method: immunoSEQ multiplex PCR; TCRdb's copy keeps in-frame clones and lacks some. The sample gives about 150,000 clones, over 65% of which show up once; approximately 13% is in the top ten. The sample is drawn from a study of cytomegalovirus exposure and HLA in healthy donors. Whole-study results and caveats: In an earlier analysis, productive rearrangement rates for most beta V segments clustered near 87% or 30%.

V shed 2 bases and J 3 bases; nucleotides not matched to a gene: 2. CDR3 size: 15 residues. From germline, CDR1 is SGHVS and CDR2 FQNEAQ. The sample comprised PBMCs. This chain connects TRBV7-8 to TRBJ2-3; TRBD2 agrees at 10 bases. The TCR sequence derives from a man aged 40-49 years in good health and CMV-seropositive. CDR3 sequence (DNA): TGTGCCAGCAGCTTATCTAGCGGGAGTACAGATACGCAGTATTTT. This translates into CASSLSSGSTDTQYF.